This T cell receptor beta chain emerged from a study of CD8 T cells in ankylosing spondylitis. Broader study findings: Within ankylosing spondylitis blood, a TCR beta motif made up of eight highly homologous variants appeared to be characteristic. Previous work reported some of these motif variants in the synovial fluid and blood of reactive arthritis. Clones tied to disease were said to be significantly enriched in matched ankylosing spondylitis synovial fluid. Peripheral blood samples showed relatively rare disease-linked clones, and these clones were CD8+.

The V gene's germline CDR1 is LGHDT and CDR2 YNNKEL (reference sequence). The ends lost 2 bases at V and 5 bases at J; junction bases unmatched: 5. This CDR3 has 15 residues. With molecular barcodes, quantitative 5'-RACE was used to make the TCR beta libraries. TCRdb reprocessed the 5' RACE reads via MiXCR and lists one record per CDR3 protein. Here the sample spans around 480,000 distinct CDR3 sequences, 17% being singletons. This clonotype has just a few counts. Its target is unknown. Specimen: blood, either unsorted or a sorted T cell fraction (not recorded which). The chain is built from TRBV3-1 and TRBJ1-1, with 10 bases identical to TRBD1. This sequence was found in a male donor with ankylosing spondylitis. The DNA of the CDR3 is TGTGCCAGCAGCCAACCCGGGACAGGGGTTACTGAAGCTTTCTTT. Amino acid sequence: CASSQPGTGVTEAFF.